What follows are 2 T cell receptor beta chains derived from one specimen sequenced in a study of CD8 T cells in Susac syndrome. RNA amounts of roughly 0.45 to 1 ug underwent reverse transcription with random hexamers. TCRdb reprocessed the immunoSEQ multiplex PCR reads with MiXCR, giving one entry per CDR3 protein. In the table there are approximately 210,000 distinct CDR3 sequences, 94% of which are singletons. Sequenced: CD4+ T cells from PBMCs. Every receptor here comes from a human donor with Susac syndrome.

The chain employs TRBV7-3 and TRBJ2-3; 11 bases are shared with TRBD2. J gave up 5 bases and V 5 bases, and 9 bases lay outside the gene matches. CDR1 is SGHTA, CDR2 FQGTGA, per germline. The CDR3 totals 16 residues. The CDR3 DNA reads TGTGCCAGCAGCCCACTAGCGGGGGTCCAAGGAGATACGCAGTATTTT. It encodes CASSPLAGVQGDTQYF.

The rearrangement uses TRBV5-1 and TRBJ1-2, with 7 bases identical to TRBD1. The junction had 8 bases not matched to a gene; V was cut back by 6 bases and J by 6 bases. Germline V gene data show CDR1 as SGHRS and CDR2 as YFSETQ. The length of the CDR3 is 13 residues. In DNA, the CDR3 is TGCGCCAGCACCAGACAGGGTTCCGATGGCTACACCTTC. This gives the protein CASTRQGSDGYTF.